This TCR beta chain appears in the sequencing data of a study of T-cell reconstitution after alpha-beta-depleted transplantation in children. This clonotype was recorded at least ten times. The germline V and J ends were trimmed by 3 bases and 4 bases, with 10 bases remaining between them. This CDR3 has 13 residues. Unique molecular identifiers were incorporated into the prepared TCRbeta library. Each CDR3 protein is one row after TCRdb ran MiXCR on the PCR reads. Found here are hundreds of thousands of distinct CDR3 sequences, about an eighth of them singletons; the top ten hold 4.3%. The sequencing here drew on PBMCs, taken from the stem cell graft. V and J are TRBV12-3 or TRBV12-4 and TRBJ2-7; possibly TRBD1 for D (6 bases). The clonotype originates from a human donor who donated a stem cell graft to a child with Fanconi anemia. The CDR3 reads CASSFGTYYEQYF. The DNA for the CDR3 is TGTGCCAGCAGTTTTGGGACATATTACGAGCAGTACTTC.